The following is a TCR beta chain sequence with its context. The source of the sample is a study of OX40 agonist ivuxolimab in advanced cancers. Turning to the study itself: Ivuxolimab, an agonistic anti-OX40 (CD134) antibody, was given to patients. Each dose-escalation patient presented with hepatocellular carcinoma, melanoma, renal cell or head and neck cancer. Participants, 82.7% male, averaged roughly 60 years of age, ranging from roughly 20 to 80. Patients with prior anti-PD-1, anti-PD-L1 or anti-CTLA-4 therapy were eligible; less than 50% had some.

Only in-frame clones appear in the TCRdb table, and some are missing; sequencing was by immunoSEQ multiplex PCR. The sample holds under 90,000 clones, about 85% seen once. The material was CD4+ or CD8+ T cells sorted from blood, obtained in a trial of the OX40 agonist ivuxolimab. The origin of this receptor is an adult with an advanced solid tumor such as melanoma, head and neck, liver or kidney cancer.

The CDR3 nucleotides read TGTGCCAGCAGTCGCTACGGGACAGGGGACGGCTACACCTTC. It codes for CASSRYGTGDGYTF. The chain combines TRBV7-3 with TRBJ1-2; 10 bases are a match to TRBD1. This CDR3 is 14 amino acids long. With 6 bases clipped from V and 8 bases from J, the junction kept 9 bases outside the gene matches. The germline V gene encodes CDR1 SGHTA and CDR2 FQGTGA.